The TCR beta chain under discussion was sequenced for a study of OX40 agonist ivuxolimab in advanced cancers. The wider study: In this cohort, patients received ivuxolimab, an agonistic anti-OX40 (CD134) antibody. Ivuxolimab, which patients received intravenously every 2 weeks, was dosed at 0.01 to 10 mg/kg. Subjects had a mean age of roughly 60 years, with a range of roughly 20 to 80; around 80% were male.

Whole-study findings and limits: Expanded clones tended on average to be more numerous among CD8+ T cells than CD4+.

The CDR3 is 16 residues long. After removal of 6 bases from V and 7 bases from J, the junction contained 10 bases not matched to a gene. Per the germline V gene, CDR1 is MDHEN and CDR2 is SYDVKM. In the case of this clone: The target antigen is unknown.

Assay: immunoSEQ multiplex PCR; the TCRdb copy retains only in-frame clones and omits some. The sample consists of around 20,000 clones, about 80% of them appearing once. The rearrangement joins TRBV28 to TRBJ1-6, with 9 bases matching TRBD1. The source material was CD4+ or CD8+ T cells sorted from blood, sampled in a trial of the OX40 agonist ivuxolimab. The TCR originated in an adult with an advanced solid tumor such as melanoma, head and neck, liver or kidney cancer. As DNA, the CDR3 is TGTGCCAGCAGCCAAGATACAGGGGGCCACAATTCACCCCTCCACTTT. Translation: CASSQDTGGHNSPLHF.